Listed here are 32 T cell receptor beta chains from one sample, sequenced in a study of identical twins. Each CDR3 protein is one row after TCRdb ran MiXCR on the 5' RACE reads. The sample consists of about 200,000 distinct CDR3 sequences, 9.4% of them appearing once. Sequenced input: memory (CD45RO+) T cells sorted from blood. The receptors stem from a woman aged 18-29 years in good health.

In this sample, this clonotype turned up a few times. V usage is TRBV20-1 and J usage is TRBJ1-2, with TRBD1 matching over 12 bases. The germline V gene encodes CDR1 DFQATT and CDR2 SNEGSKA (reference sequence). The CDR3 consists of 17 residues. The V and J ends lost 3 bases and 2 bases, in that order; junction bases with no gene match: 10. The CDR3 DNA follows: TGCAGTGCTAGGCTTTATGGGGACAGGGGGCGAAACTATGGCTACACCTTC. It specifies CSARLYGDRGRNYGYTF.

In the case of this clonotype: Germline is not matched at one junction end, which may reflect a read error. This chain uses TRBV5-4 with TRBJ2-5, with 8 bases matching TRBD1. This CDR3 is 13 amino acids long. Germline V gives CDR1 SGHNT, CDR2 YYREEE (reference sequence). Here the CDR3 reads CASRETGAETQYF. As DNA, the CDR3 is TGCGCCAGCAGAGAGACAGGGGCAGAGACCCAGTACTTC.

The sample holds many counts of this clonotype. The rearrangement links TRBV12-3 or TRBV12-4 to TRBJ1-2; no reliable D call. V was clipped by 5 bases and J by 4 bases, with 8 bases between them. The CDR3 has 12 amino acids. CDR3 sequence: CASSPLGYGYTF. In nucleotides, the CDR3 is TGTGCCAGCAGTCCCCTAGGCTATGGCTACACCTTC.

The rearrangement joins TRBV30 to TRBJ2-1, with a possible D match to TRBD2 (5 bases). Germline V CDR1 and CDR2: GTSNPN, SVGIG (reference sequence). V was pared by 0 bases and J by 10 bases, with 7 bases between. CDR3 length: 11 amino acids. The CDR3 nucleotides read TGTGCCTGGAGTGTCCAGCGGGAGCAGTTCTTC. This translates into CAWSVQREQFF.

This clonotype was counted many times. The CDR3 bases are TGTGCCAGCAGTTTACCCACGGGAGTGGGGAACACCGGGGAGCTGTTTTTT. Amino acid sequence: CASSLPTGVGNTGELFF. V is TRBV28 and J is TRBJ2-2; D may be TRBD2 (6 bases). The CDR3 covers 17 residues. Trimming took off 2 bases at V and 1 base at J, with 14 bases between the two ends. CDR1 and CDR2 from the germline V gene are MDHEN and SYDVKM.

This sequence joins TRBV4-3 and TRBJ2-5; a possible D gene is TRBD1 (5 bases). V was clipped by 0 bases and J by 4 bases, with 12 bases between them. The CDR3 has 15 residues. Germline CDR1 LGHNA, CDR2 YSLEER. CDR3 sequence (DNA): TGCGCCAGCAGCCAAGAATCAGGGATCGGAGAGACCCAGTACTTC. This gives the protein CASSQESGIGETQYF.

In the case of this clonotype: A much larger clone lies a single base off, so this may be a read error. The genes are TRBV20-1 and TRBJ1-1; D possibly corresponds to TRBD1 (5 bases). CDR3 length: 13 amino acids. The germline V gene has CDR1 DFQATT and CDR2 SNEGSKA (reference sequence). Here the CDR3 reads CSARGGPNSEAFF. The DNA of the CDR3 is TGCAGTGCTAGAGGGGGCCCGAACTCTGAAGCTTTCTTT.

This clonotype was seen at least ten times. The chain couples TRBV20-1 to TRBJ2-7; 12 bases are a match to TRBD2. From germline, CDR1 is DFQATT and CDR2 SNEGSKA (reference sequence). V dropped 6 bases and J dropped 1; count of bases not matched to a gene: 4. The CDR3 runs to 14 residues. The chain's CDR3 is CSAYTSGRSYEQYF. CDR3 DNA: TGCAGTGCCTACACTAGCGGGAGGTCCTACGAGCAGTACTTC.

This clonotype occurred many times. This chain connects TRBV2 to TRBJ2-2; D might be TRBD1 (6 bases). Germline V gene data show CDR1 as SNHLY and CDR2 as FYNNEI. The CDR3 has 15 residues. V lost 8 bases, J lost 7 bases, and 20 bases lay in between. This chain's CDR3 is CASRMSRGRDGELFF. CDR3 bases: TGTGCCAGCCGAATGTCCAGGGGCCGGGACGGGGAGCTGTTTTTT.

This clonotype turned up a few times. The rearrangement uses TRBV6-5 and TRBJ2-7, with TRBD1 matching over 7 bases. V lost 4 bases, J lost 12 bases, and 6 bases stayed unmatched. The CDR3 contains 11 residues. The V gene's germline CDR1 is MNHEY and CDR2 SVGAGI. The CDR3 sequence: CASSSLGGLYF. The CDR3 bases are TGTGCCAGCAGTTCTCTAGGGGGCCTGTACTTC.

In this sample, this clonotype turned up many times. The chain links TRBV29-1 to TRBJ2-7, with TRBD1 matching 10 bases. V shed 6 bases and J 6 bases; nucleotides not matched to a gene: 11. Per the germline V gene, CDR1 is SQVTM and CDR2 is ANQGSEA. The CDR3 totals 14 residues. The CDR3 nucleotides read TGCAGCGTCACTGATGGGGACAGGGGTACCGAGCAGTACTTC. Its protein is CSVTDGDRGTEQYF.

This clonotype has a handful of counts. The rearrangement uses TRBV11-2 and TRBJ2-7; 8 bases fit TRBD2. The junction had 13 bases not matched to a gene; V was cut back by 0 bases and J by 6 bases. There are 17 residues in the CDR3. Germline CDR1 reads SGHAT; CDR2 reads FQNNGV. CDR3 residues: CASSLDHYSGRGVEQYF. In DNA, the CDR3 is TGTGCCAGCAGCTTAGATCATTACAGCGGGAGAGGAGTCGAGCAGTACTTC.

This clonotype was found a few times. V gene TRBV5-1 combines with J gene TRBJ2-7; a possible D gene is TRBD1 (5 bases). The CDR3 totals 16 residues. CDR1 SGHRS and CDR2 YFSETQ come from the germline V gene. Trimming stripped 2 bases from V and 1 base from J, with 16 bases between. The CDR3, as DNA: TGCGCCAGCAGCTTTATTTCTCAGGGTTTTTCCTACGAGCAGTACTTC. It is translated as CASSFISQGFSYEQYF.

A few counts support this clonotype. The V and J genes are TRBV20-1 and TRBJ1-5; D is undetermined. Germline CDR1 and CDR2: DFQATT and SNEGSKA (reference sequence). The CDR3 loop spans 13 amino acids. V was trimmed by 2 bases and J by 2 bases, leaving 7 bases between them. The CDR3 coding sequence is TGCAGTGCTAGAAGTCAGGGCAATCAGCCCCAGCATTTT. Translating gives CSARSQGNQPQHF.

A few counts support this clonotype. The CDR3 protein is CASSASRRSTGSAEAFF. CDR3 DNA: TGTGCCAGCAGCGCGAGCCGAAGATCCACAGGGTCGGCTGAAGCTTTCTTT. The gene calls are TRBV9 and TRBJ1-1; D is possibly TRBD1 (6 bases). Deletions cut 3 bases from V and 6 bases from J, with 24 bases between. Germline V gives CDR1 SGDLS, CDR2 YYNGEE. The length of the CDR3 is 17 residues.

The chain carries TRBV5-6 and TRBJ1-2; D is unresolved. CDR1 and CDR2 (germline): SGHDT, YYEEEE. Trimming left V 6 bases short and J 4 bases short, with 13 bases between. The CDR3 runs 13 residues. The CDR3 reads CASTPPDGYGYTF. CDR3 nucleotide sequence: TGTGCCAGCACTCCTCCAGACGGCTATGGCTACACCTTC.

CDR3 sequence reads: CSARKDGNTEAFF. The CDR3 DNA reads TGCAGTGCTAGAAAGGACGGGAACACTGAAGCTTTCTTT. The chain employs TRBV20-1 and TRBJ1-1; D unclear. V was shortened by 2 bases and J by 1 base, with 8 bases between the two germline ends. Germline lookup yields CDR1 DFQATT and CDR2 SNEGSKA (reference sequence). The CDR3 totals 13 residues.

The chain joins TRBV30 to TRBJ2-6; D possibly matches TRBD1 or TRBD2 (6 bases each). V was cut by 5 bases and J by 3 bases, with 14 bases left in between. The germline gives CDR1 GTSNPN, CDR2 SVGIG (reference sequence). The CDR3 runs 15 residues. The CDR3: CAWARGAGGANVLTF. As DNA, the CDR3 is TGTGCCTGGGCAAGGGGGGCAGGTGGGGCCAACGTCCTGACTTTC. Drawing the rest from reference TRBV30 and TRBJ2-6, the complete variable domain is SQTIHQWPATLVQPVGSPLSLECTVEGTSNPNLYWYRQAAGRGLQLLFYSVGIGQISSEVPQNLSASRPQDRQFILSSKKLLLSDSGFYLCAWARGAGGANVLTFGAGSRLTVL.

This chain uses TRBV7-2 with TRBJ2-7, with TRBD2 matching over 8 bases. The CDR3 is 17 amino acids. Trimming took 4 bases from V and 1 from J; bases not matched to a gene: 12. Looked up from germline, CDR1 is SGHTA and CDR2 is FQGNSA. Written as DNA, the CDR3 is TGTGCCAGCAGCTATGGGATTAGCGGGATAAATTCCTACGAGCAGTACTTC. Protein product: CASSYGISGINSYEQYF.

This clonotype has more than one count but fewer than ten. The chain uses TRBV4-3 and TRBJ2-4; D is undetermined. V lost 3 bases to trimming and J lost 5 bases, with 14 bases between them. Germline CDR1 LGHNA, CDR2 YSLEER. The CDR3 is 15 residues long. The chain's CDR3 is CASSQGLQSQNIQYF. Written as DNA, the CDR3 is TGCGCCAGCAGCCAGGGGTTGCAGTCGCAAAACATTCAGTACTTC.

This clonotype was recorded at least ten times. CDR3 in amino acids: CSARDQGRSGANVLTF. The CDR3, as DNA: TGCAGTGCTAGAGATCAAGGGCGCTCTGGGGCCAACGTCCTGACTTTC. The chain employs TRBV20-1 and TRBJ2-6; no reliable D call. Trimming cost V 0 bases and J 0 bases, with 9 bases left between them. From germline, CDR1 is DFQATT and CDR2 SNEGSKA (reference sequence). This CDR3 has 16 amino acids.

The CDR3 DNA reads TGCGCCAGCAGCTTGGCCTCACAGGTCGGTACCTACGAGCAGTACTTC. This translates into CASSLASQVGTYEQYF. V gene TRBV5-1 combines with J gene TRBJ2-7; a possible D gene is TRBD1 (5 bases). This CDR3 has 16 amino acids. Between the trimmed V and J ends, which lost 0 bases and 2 bases, there was a span of 15 bases. Germline loops: CDR1 SGHRS, CDR2 YFSETQ.

This clonotype was observed once. The chain carries TRBV7-2 and TRBJ2-3; D is ambiguous. There are 13 residues in the CDR3. The V gene lost 3 bases and the J gene lost 4 bases, with 8 bases spanning the gap. Per the germline V gene, CDR1 is SGHTA and CDR2 is FQGNSA. The CDR3 DNA reads TGTGCCAGCAGCTTTACAGTGGCAGATACGCAGTATTTT. This translates into CASSFTVADTQYF.

A few counts support this clonotype. The rearrangement uses TRBV15 and TRBJ2-4; D is unclear. The CDR3 contains 16 residues. V was shortened by 3 bases and J by 2 bases, with 14 bases between the two germline ends. Per germline, CDR1 LNHNV and CDR2 YYDKDF (reference sequence). The CDR3 nucleotides are TGTGCCACCAGCAGCCCCCAATGGGTGACCAAAAACATTCAGTACTTC. It is translated as CATSSPQWVTKNIQYF.

J is TRBJ2-3 and V is TRBV6-1; 11 bases agree with TRBD2. V dropped 3 bases and J dropped 0; count of bases not matched to a gene: 8. This CDR3 comprises 18 residues. The germline V gene has CDR1 MNHNS and CDR2 SASEGT. CDR3 DNA: TGTGCCAGCAGTGATCCCATTTCTAGCGGGGGGAGCACAGATACGCAGTATTTT. This encodes CASSDPISSGGSTDTQYF.

The J gene is TRBJ1-2, the V gene TRBV11-2, with D perhaps TRBD1 (6 bases). Germline lookup yields CDR1 SGHAT and CDR2 FQNNGV. Trimming stripped 5 bases from V and 8 bases from J, with 18 bases between. The CDR3 has 14 amino acids. This CDR3 is CASSPTAGAGGYTF. CDR3 sequence (DNA): TGTGCCAGCAGCCCCACGGCAGGGGCTGGCGGCTACACCTTC. Full variable domain (outside the CDR3, taken from reference TRBV11-2 and TRBJ1-2): EAGVAQSPRYKIIEKRQSVAFWCNPISGHATLYWYQQILGQGPKLLIQFQNNGVVDDSQLPKDRFSAERLKGVDSTLKIQPAKLEDSAVYLCASSPTAGAGGYTFGSGTRLTVV.

This clonotype was counted only a few times. V is TRBV30 and J is TRBJ1-2; unclear D gene. V dropped 3 bases and J dropped 3 bases, with 11 bases sitting between them. This CDR3 comprises 13 residues. CDR1 and CDR2 from the germline V gene are GTSNPN and SVGIG (reference sequence). Written as DNA, the CDR3 is TGTGCCTGGAGCCGGGCCTCACACTATGGCTACACCTTC. It translates to CAWSRASHYGYTF.

This clonotype has a count of ten or more. V and J are TRBV4-2 and TRBJ2-1; tentatively, D is TRBD2 (6 bases). The V and J ends lost 3 bases and 0 bases respectively, with 12 bases between them. The CDR3 runs 16 residues. Germline V lookup: CDR1 LGHNA, CDR2 YNFKEQ. Here the CDR3 reads CASSQTSRGSYNEQFF. DNA of the CDR3: TGTGCCAGCAGCCAGACTAGTAGGGGCTCCTACAATGAGCAGTTCTTC.

This clonotype has a handful of counts. This rearrangement joins TRBV5-1 to TRBJ2-2; D uncertain. Germline values: CDR1 SGHRS, CDR2 YFSETQ. The germline V and J ends were trimmed by 7 bases and 1 base, with 11 bases remaining between them. CDR3 length: 14 amino acids. The CDR3: CASSDYKNTGELFF. The CDR3 DNA sequence: TGCGCCAGCTCCGATTATAAGAACACCGGGGAGCTGTTTTTT.

In this sample, this clonotype turned up many times. The CDR3 DNA reads TGTGCCAGCAGCTTAGCAACGGGCCTCCAAGAGACCCAGTACTTC. Its translation: CASSLATGLQETQYF. The V gene is TRBV7-2, the J gene TRBJ2-5; no clear D gene. The CDR3 is 15 residues long. The germline gives CDR1 SGHTA, CDR2 FQGNSA. Trimming stripped 0 bases from V and 1 base from J, with 9 bases between.

This rearrangement joins TRBV27 to TRBJ1-2, with D perhaps TRBD1 (5 bases). The V end lost 9 bases, the J end lost 6 bases, and 20 bases lay between the germline ends. This CDR3 comprises 14 residues. Looked up from germline, CDR1 is MNHEY and CDR2 is SMNVEV (reference sequence). As DNA, the CDR3 is TGTGCCAGTACGCCCTACGGGGGTAGGAATGGCTACACCTTC. As protein: CASTPYGGRNGYTF.

This chain joins TRBV7-9 and TRBJ1-4; the match to TRBD1 covers 7 bases. From germline, CDR1 is SEHNR and CDR2 FQNEAQ (reference sequence). The trim removed 5 bases at V and 8 bases at J, leaving 5 bases unmatched. The CDR3 runs to 13 residues. The CDR3 DNA follows: TGTGCCAGCAGCCGGGGACAGACGGAAAAACTGTTTTTT. Amino acids: CASSRGQTEKLFF.